The subject of this entry is one T cell receptor (beta chain). TCRdb's copy holds only in-frame clones and misses some; the assay was immunoSEQ multiplex PCR. The sample records about 30,000 clones, approximately 93% being singletons. These data belong to a study of T cells in tuberculosis. V was clipped by 3 bases and J by 4 bases, with 5 bases between them. CDR1 is SGHDT and CDR2 is YYEEEE in the germline V gene. The CDR3 has 12 amino acids. The sequence was obtained from a donor aged 10-30 years with latent tuberculosis or without tuberculosis infection. J is TRBJ1-5 and V is TRBV5-6; D not certain. The source material was PBMCs. The chain's CDR3 is CASSSQNQPQHF. DNA of the CDR3: TGTGCCAGCAGCTCCCAAAATCAGCCCCAGCATTTT.